The 28 T cell receptor beta chains reported below all come from one sample, sequenced in a study of low-dose radiotherapy and immunotherapy resistance in tumors. First-strand cDNA used TRAV- and TRBV-specific primers, covering alpha and beta chains. TCR amplification ran 15 to 25 PCR cycles using constant-region and V-primer adapter primers. TCRdb called the reads again in MiXCR, with one record for every CDR3 protein. Of 7,000 to 9,000 distinct CDR3 sequences in the sample, approximately 53% were seen once. Receptor source: a human donor with advanced metastatic prostate, ovarian, gallbladder or colorectal cancer (not recorded which). This table probably holds off-target reads from a library built for another chain.

This clonotype has a handful of counts. This chain links TRBV12-3 or TRBV12-4 with TRBJ2-3; TRBD2 might be the D (6 bases). V gave up 3 bases and J gave up 4 bases, with 11 bases separating them. The CDR3 loop spans 14 amino acids. In DNA form, the CDR3 reads TGTGCCAGCAGTTTCGGGGGTAACGCAGATACGCAGTATTTT. Translating gives CASSFGGNADTQYF.

The chain carries TRBV5-1 and TRBJ2-1; weak D call: TRBD1 (5 bases). With 6 bases removed from V and 0 bases from J, the gap between germline ends came to 13 bases. Germline lookup yields CDR1 SGHRS and CDR2 YFSETQ. The CDR3 has 15 residues. The CDR3 region has the DNA TGCGCCAGCACGGGCAGGGCTTTCTCCTACAATGAGCAGTTCTTC. As protein: CASTGRAFSYNEQFF.

V and J are TRBV10-3 and TRBJ1-3; the D is unclear. V gave up 7 bases and J gave up 1 base, with 5 bases separating them. Germline loops: CDR1 ENHRY, CDR2 SYGVKD. This CDR3 contains 12 residues. CDR3 DNA sequence: TGTGCCATCATTACATCTGGAAACACCATATATTTT. Translated, it gives CAIITSGNTIYF.

The gene calls are TRBV2 and TRBJ1-2, with TRBD1 as a possible D gene (5 bases). The V gene's germline CDR1 is SNHLY and CDR2 FYNNEI. There are 13 residues in the CDR3. Trimming took off 2 bases at V and 6 bases at J, with 10 bases between the two ends. The CDR3 loop reads CASSERWGNGYTF. The CDR3, as DNA: TGTGCCAGCAGTGAAAGGTGGGGGAATGGCTACACCTTC.

This clonotype was observed once. This rearrangement joins TRBV24-1 to TRBJ1-5, with 8 positions matching TRBD1. The CDR3 contains 15 residues. The germline V gene encodes CDR1 KGHDR and CDR2 SFDVKD. The J segment lost 4 bases and the V segment lost 4 bases, leaving 5 bases of the junction unmatched. For the CDR3, the DNA is TGTGCCACCAGTGACCCGGGACAGGCAAATCAGCCCCAGCATTTT. Amino acid sequence: CATSDPGQANQPQHF.

The chain links TRBV5-6 to TRBJ1-3; D unresolved. Looked up from germline, CDR1 is SGHDT and CDR2 is YYEEEE. The length of the CDR3 is 18 residues. Trimming pared 3 bases from V and 3 bases from J, leaving 22 bases between. The CDR3: CASSSAMSSTTYGNTIYF. For the CDR3, the DNA is TGTGCCAGCAGCTCCGCAATGTCCTCCACCACCTATGGAAACACCATATATTTT. Combining the CDR3 with reference TRBV5-6 and TRBJ1-3 gives the whole variable domain DAGVTQSPTHLIKTRGQQVTLRCSPKSGHDTVSWYQQALGQGPQFIFQYYEEEERQRGNFPDRFSGHQFPNYSSELNVNALLLGDSALYLCASSSAMSSTTYGNTIYFGEGSWLTVV.

The gene calls are TRBV20-1 and TRBJ1-5, with 7 nucleotides matching TRBD1. The CDR3 contains 13 residues. Unmatched junction bases numbered 7, after V lost 6 bases and J lost 5 bases. The germline CDR1 and CDR2 sequences are DFQATT and SNEGSKA (reference sequence). For the CDR3, the DNA is TGCAGTGCCCAGGGGGAGGGGCATCAGCCCCAGCATTTT. This codes for CSAQGEGHQPQHF.

This clonotype was detected only a few times. The chain recombines TRBV5-1 with TRBJ1-1; weak D call: TRBD1 (5 bases). The CDR3 consists of 13 residues. The V end was cut by 5 bases, the J end by 1 base, with 9 bases between. CDR1 is SGHRS, CDR2 YFSETQ, per germline. CDR3 region: CASRTGGNTEAFF. The CDR3 coding sequence is TGCGCCAGCAGAACAGGAGGGAACACTGAAGCTTTCTTT.

The chain is built from TRBV11-2 and TRBJ1-1; 10 positions match TRBD1. CDR3 length: 16 residues. V lost 5 bases to trimming and J lost 4 bases; unmatched junction nucleotides: 10. From germline, CDR1 is SGHAT and CDR2 FQNNGV. The CDR3 reads CASSVRTGGIATEAFF. CDR3 nucleotides: TGTGCCAGCAGCGTGCGGACAGGGGGTATAGCCACTGAAGCTTTCTTT.

The chain combines TRBV28 with TRBJ1-3; D remains ambiguous. The CDR3 consists of 16 residues. Germline-derived CDR1 and CDR2 are MDHEN and SYDVKM. Trimming left V 4 bases short and J 1 base short, with 14 bases between. CDR3 in amino acids: CASSSLQRISGNTIYF. In DNA, the CDR3 is TGTGCCAGCAGTTCGCTTCAGAGGATATCTGGAAACACCATATATTTT.

CDR3 amino acids: CASTPASKTQNNEQFF. The CDR3 DNA reads as TGTGCCAGCACCCCGGCCAGCAAAACACAAAACAATGAGCAGTTCTTC. The chain has TRBV28 and TRBJ2-1; D unresolved. Trimming shortened V by 7 bases and J by 5 bases, and 21 bases separated the two germline ends. Germline CDR1 reads MDHEN; CDR2 reads SYDVKM. The CDR3 runs 16 residues.

The V and J genes are TRBV15 and TRBJ1-1; D gene ambiguous. In germline, CDR1 is LNHNV, CDR2 YYDKDF (reference sequence). The CDR3 sequence is 12 residues long. V gave up 0 bases and J gave up 8 bases, with 7 bases separating them. The CDR3 nucleotides are TGTGCCACCAGCAGAGATAGGTACGAAGCTTTCTTT. This codes for CATSRDRYEAFF.

This rearrangement joins TRBV9 to TRBJ2-2; the match to TRBD2 covers 8 bases. The ends lost 4 bases at V and 2 bases at J; junction bases unmatched: 7. The V gene's germline CDR1 is SGDLS and CDR2 YYNGEE. CDR3 size: 16 residues. This CDR3 reads CASSSGTRPNTGELFF. Here the CDR3 DNA reads TGTGCCAGCAGCTCCGGGACTAGGCCCAACACCGGGGAGCTGTTTTTT.

This clonotype turned up a few times. The chain is built from TRBV12-3 or TRBV12-4 and TRBJ2-7, with D unresolved. The CDR3 extends over 11 amino acids. With 1 base removed from V and 5 bases from J, the gap between germline ends came to 3 bases. The CDR3, as DNA: TGTGCCAGCAGTTTAGTGGACGAGCAGTACTTC. Protein: CASSLVDEQYF.

This clonotype was observed a few times. The gene calls are TRBV20-1 and TRBJ2-7; 12 nucleotides match TRBD1. CDR1 and CDR2 (germline): DFQATT, SNEGSKA (reference sequence). Trimming took 6 bases from V and 7 from J; bases not matched to a gene: 10. This CDR3 has 14 amino acids. This CDR3 reads CSAETGQGALEQYF. In DNA, the CDR3 is TGCAGTGCAGAGACGGGACAGGGGGCATTGGAGCAGTACTTC.

The genes are TRBV9 and TRBJ1-1; TRBD1 might be the D (5 bases). V lost 1 base and J 4 bases, leaving 23 bases between the germline ends. CDR3 length: 18 amino acids. The germline CDR1 and CDR2 sequences are SGDLS and YYNGEE. This CDR3 reads CASSVSIVGGLNPTEAFF. The CDR3 DNA reads as TGTGCCAGCAGCGTATCCATAGTGGGGGGATTGAACCCCACTGAAGCTTTCTTT.

This clonotype was recorded once. The chain recombines TRBV18 with TRBJ2-5; 9 bases line up with TRBD2. In germline, CDR1 is KGHSH, CDR2 LQKENI. Trimming removed 2 bases from V and 2 bases from J; junction bases left unmatched: 3. The CDR3 is 15 residues long. DNA for the CDR3: TGTGCCAGCTCACCAAAGCGGGGGGCGCAAGAGACCCAGTACTTC. Protein: CASSPKRGAQETQYF.

In its sample, this clonotype was seen a few times. The V call is TRBV12-5, the J call TRBJ2-1, with D possibly TRBD1 on 6 matching bases. Germline V lookup: CDR1 LGHNT, CDR2 FRNRAP. CDR3 size: 15 residues. The germline V and J ends were trimmed by 5 bases and 5 bases, with 16 bases remaining between them. The CDR3 DNA follows: TGTGCTAGTGGTGCCACCGGCCGGACAGACAATGAGCAGTTCTTC. This translates into CASGATGRTDNEQFF.

This clonotype has just a few counts. The chain has TRBV29-1 and TRBJ1-2; D is unclear. Deletions cut 2 bases from V and 7 bases from J, with 5 bases between. Looked up from germline, CDR1 is SQVTM and CDR2 is ANQGSEA. The CDR3 totals 10 residues. Written as DNA, the CDR3 is TGCAGCGTTGAACAGCCTGGCTACACCTTC. Protein: CSVEQPGYTF.

The chain recombines TRBV2 with TRBJ2-1; D may be TRBD2 (5 bases). The CDR3 totals 10 residues. Per germline, CDR1 SNHLY and CDR2 FYNNEI. The CDR3 bases are TGTGCTACTGAGGGTAATGAGCAGTTCTTC. This encodes CATEGNEQFF.

This clonotype has only a few counts. The chain carries TRBV5-6 and TRBJ2-5; D possibly uses TRBD1 or TRBD2 (5 bases each). CDR1 and CDR2 from the germline V gene are SGHDT and YYEEEE. The CDR3 is made up of 13 amino acids. V was shortened by 3 bases and J by 4 bases, with 10 bases between the two germline ends. CDR3 amino acids: CASSSGTLETQYF. The CDR3 DNA reads as TGTGCCAGCAGCTCCGGGACGCTAGAGACCCAGTACTTC.

The chain couples TRBV20-1 to TRBJ2-1; TRBD1 agrees at 12 bases. Germline V lookup: CDR1 DFQATT, CDR2 SNEGSKA (reference sequence). The V segment lost 6 bases and the J segment 15 bases; nucleotides outside the gene matches: 12. The CDR3 runs 13 residues. DNA for the CDR3: TGCAGTGCCACGGGACAGGGGGCGCATTTTGCGTTCTTC. Translation: CSATGQGAHFAFF.

This sequence joins TRBV9 and TRBJ2-7; TRBD1 aligns across 9 bases. V shed 1 base and J 4 bases; nucleotides not matched to a gene: 3. CDR3 size: 14 residues. The germline gives CDR1 SGDLS, CDR2 YYNGEE. The CDR3 reads CASSVQGQGYEQYF. The DNA for the CDR3 is TGTGCCAGCAGCGTACAGGGACAGGGTTACGAGCAGTACTTC.

The chain employs TRBV7-2 and TRBJ1-1; D unresolved. The CDR3 spans 11 residues. V gave up 4 bases and J gave up 6 bases, with 6 bases separating them. Germline V gene lookup returns CDR1 SGHTA and CDR2 FQGNSA. The CDR3 region has the DNA TGTGCCAGCAGCTGGGCGGCTGAAGCTTTCTTT. Translation gives CASSWAAEAFF.

The chain combines TRBV14 with TRBJ2-2; D possibly corresponds to TRBD1 (5 bases). In germline, CDR1 is SGHDN, CDR2 FVKESK. This CDR3 spans 16 amino acids. Trimming took off 0 bases at V and 7 bases at J, with 15 bases between the two ends. The CDR3 spells CASSQEAGAEVGELFF. The CDR3 coding sequence is TGTGCCAGCAGCCAAGAGGCTGGGGCTGAAGTCGGGGAGCTGTTTTTT.

This sequence joins TRBV5-1 and TRBJ2-7, with D perhaps matching TRBD2 (6 bases). Germline V lookup: CDR1 SGHRS, CDR2 YFSETQ. The V gene lost 4 bases and the J gene lost 0 bases, with 11 bases spanning the gap. The CDR3 totals 14 residues. CDR3 nucleotide sequence: TGCGCCAGCAGCGGCGGGACCGACTCCTACGAGCAGTACTTC. As protein: CASSGGTDSYEQYF.

The rearrangement uses TRBV9 and TRBJ2-1; TRBD2 aligns across 9 bases. CDR1 and CDR2 from the germline V gene are SGDLS and YYNGEE. Trimming cost V 0 bases and J 5 bases; bases outside gene matches: 3. The CDR3 is made up of 15 amino acids. CDR3 in DNA: TGTGCCAGCAGCGTAGGGATAGCGGGGGACAATGAGCAGTTCTTC. This gives the protein CASSVGIAGDNEQFF.

The J gene is TRBJ1-2, the V gene TRBV29-1; no clear D gene. V dropped 8 bases and J dropped 0 bases, with 16 bases sitting between them. CDR3 length: 14 residues. Germline CDR1 is SQVTM and CDR2 is ANQGSEA. In DNA, the CDR3 is TGCAGCCCAAAAGGGAGGGCATCTAACTATGGCTACACCTTC. It yields the protein CSPKGRASNYGYTF.